This record concerns one T cell receptor beta chain sequence. Its antigen is still unknown. Within Nashville, Tennessee resided all donors, each a Caucasian adult. CCR7-negative CD45RA+ TemRA cells were combined with CD45RO+ cells to form CD8 memory. The sample originates from a study of shared clonotypes between healthy human individuals. Findings and limits, study-wide: Roughly 4.7% was the fraction of naive CD4 clonotypes found shared across four donors. Limitation of the genetic and exposure-history diversity represented came from the few donors.

With V trimmed by 1 base and J by 6 bases, 6 bases remained unmatched. The length of the CDR3 is 16 residues. Germline V gene data show CDR1 as SEHNR and CDR2 as FQNEAQ (reference sequence). Profiling relied on immunoSEQ multiplex PCR, and the TCRdb table lists in-frame clones only, not all of them. Among around 690,000 clones listed, roughly 87% were seen once. This TCR came from a young man in good health. Some clones in this sample may be carry-over from other donors' samples. This chain joins TRBV7-9 and TRBJ2-7, with 13 bases fitting TRBD2. Material for sequencing was memory CD8+ T cells from PBMCs. Subset specified: CD45RO+ cells pooled with CCR7-negative TemRA cells. CDR3 region: CASSLGLAGGRGEQYF. In DNA, the CDR3 is TGTGCCAGCAGCTTAGGACTAGCGGGAGGTCGGGGCGAGCAGTACTTC.